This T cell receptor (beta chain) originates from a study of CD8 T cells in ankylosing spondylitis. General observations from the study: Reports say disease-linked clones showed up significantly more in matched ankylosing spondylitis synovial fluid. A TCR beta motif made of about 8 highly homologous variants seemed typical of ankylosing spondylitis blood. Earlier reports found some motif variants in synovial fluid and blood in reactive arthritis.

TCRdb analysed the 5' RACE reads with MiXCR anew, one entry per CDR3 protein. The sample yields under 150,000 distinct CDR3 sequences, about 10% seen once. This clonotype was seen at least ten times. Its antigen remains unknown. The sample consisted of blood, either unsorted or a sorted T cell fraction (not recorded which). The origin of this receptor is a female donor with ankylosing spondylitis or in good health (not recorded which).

CDR3 nucleotide sequence: TGTGCCAGCAGCGCCCGACAGGTCTACAATGAGCAGTTCTTC. Translated: CASSARQVYNEQFF. The rearrangement joins TRBV9 to TRBJ2-1, with D tentatively TRBD1 (6 bases). The CDR3 has 14 amino acids. Germline CDR1 SGDLS, CDR2 YYNGEE. With 3 bases removed from V and 3 bases from J, the gap between germline ends came to 10 bases.